The 19 T cell receptor beta chains given below trace back to one sample, sequenced in a study of T cell responses to AZD1222 COVID-19 vaccine. The protocol was immunoSEQ multiplex PCR, while the TCRdb copy is restricted to in-frame clones and leaves out a portion. The sample includes approximately 100,000 clones, roughly nine tenths of them seen just once. Source: peripheral blood, taken on day 0 of AZD1222 vaccination. The receptor set was obtained from an adult in good health.

The chain recombines TRBV4-1 with TRBJ1-2, with 7 bases that match TRBD1. CDR1 and CDR2 from the germline V gene are MGHRA and YSYEKL. The CDR3 consists of 15 residues. The V gene end was trimmed by 3 bases and the J gene end by 5 bases; junction bases not matched to a gene: 9. This CDR3 reads CASSHPIQGGYGYTF. The CDR3 DNA is TGCGCCAGCAGCCACCCCATCCAGGGGGGGTATGGCTACACCTTC.

This clone was observed once. This sequence joins TRBV7-2 and TRBJ1-1; D is possibly TRBD1 (5 bases). The CDR3 length is 17 residues. CDR1 and CDR2 from the germline V gene are SGHTA and FQGNSA. Trimming pared 2 bases from V and 4 bases from J, leaving 20 bases between. The chain's CDR3 is CASSLRGAAGIFTEAFF. As DNA, the CDR3 is TGTGCCAGCAGCTTAAGGGGCGCGGCAGGGATCTTCACTGAAGCTTTCTTT.

The rearrangement joins TRBV4-3 to TRBJ2-1, with D unresolved. Germline lookup yields CDR1 LGHNA and CDR2 YSLEER. The CDR3 is 13 amino acids. The V end lost 4 bases, the J end lost 6 bases, and 10 bases lay between the germline ends. In DNA form, the CDR3 reads TGCGCCAGCAGCCCGACGTATGGCAATGAGCAGTTCTTC. Amino acids: CASSPTYGNEQFF.

V gene TRBV19 combines with J gene TRBJ1-5; D remains ambiguous. V lost 0 bases and J 3 bases, leaving 9 bases between the germline ends. Germline V gene data show CDR1 as LNHDA and CDR2 as SQIVND (reference sequence). This CDR3 comprises 15 residues. The CDR3 sequence: CASSIDARANQPQHF. In DNA, the CDR3 is TGTGCCAGTAGTATAGATGCAAGGGCCAATCAGCCCCAGCATTTT. Full variable domain (rest looked up from reference TRBV19 and TRBJ1-5): DGGITQSPKYLFRKEGQNVTLSCEQNLNHDAMYWYRQDPGQGLRLIYYSQIVNDFQKGDIAEGYSVSREKKESFPLTVTSAQKNPTAFYLCASSIDARANQPQHFGDGTRLSIL.

The J gene is TRBJ1-3, the V gene TRBV9; the D is unclear. V was clipped by 4 bases and J by 2 bases, with 16 bases between them. CDR1 SGDLS and CDR2 YYNGEE come from the germline V gene. This CDR3 spans 16 amino acids. In DNA form, the CDR3 reads TGTGCCAGCAGCCCCAGGCAGCCGGGGACTGGAAACACCATATATTTT. It is translated as CASSPRQPGTGNTIYF.

V usage is TRBV19 and J usage is TRBJ1-6; no definite D call. The CDR3 covers 15 residues. V was trimmed by 5 bases and J by 0 bases, leaving 8 bases between them. The germline gives CDR1 LNHDA, CDR2 SQIVND (reference sequence). CDR3 sequence: CASSVGSSYNSPLHF. The CDR3, as DNA: TGTGCCAGTAGTGTAGGAAGCTCCTATAATTCACCCCTCCACTTT. Supplemented by reference TRBV19 and TRBJ1-6, the full variable domain reads DGGITQSPKYLFRKEGQNVTLSCEQNLNHDAMYWYRQDPGQGLRLIYYSQIVNDFQKGDIAEGYSVSREKKESFPLTVTSAQKNPTAFYLCASSVGSSYNSPLHFGNGTRLTVT.

The chain combines TRBV12-5 with TRBJ1-6; TRBD1 matches 7 bases. The CDR3 spans 13 residues. The J segment lost 8 bases and the V segment lost 6 bases, leaving 4 bases of the junction unmatched. CDR1 is LGHNT and CDR2 is FRNRAP in the germline V gene. CDR3 loop: CASGPGQHSPLHF. In DNA form, the CDR3 reads TGTGCTAGTGGACCGGGACAGCATTCACCCCTCCACTTT.

The chain links TRBV18 to TRBJ1-4, with D possibly being TRBD1 (5 bases). The germline CDR1 and CDR2 sequences are KGHSH and LQKENI. The CDR3 is 15 residues long. V was clipped by 0 bases and J by 10 bases, with 15 bases between them. The CDR3: CASSPPQGTPGKLFF. The CDR3 DNA reads TGTGCCAGCTCACCACCTCAGGGCACCCCTGGAAAACTGTTTTTT.

The chain recombines TRBV5-6 with TRBJ2-7; 10 positions agree with TRBD1. The trim removed 2 bases at V and 3 bases at J, leaving 2 bases unmatched. CDR1 and CDR2 from the germline V gene are SGHDT and YYEEEE. This CDR3 spans 14 amino acids. CDR3 nucleotide sequence: TGTGCCAGCAGCTTAGGACAGGGGGACTACGAGCAGTACTTC. Amino acids: CASSLGQGDYEQYF.

The CDR3 DNA reads TGTGCCAGCAGTGGGACAGGGATACCGGGGGGTACTGAAGCTTTCTTT. This translates into CASSGTGIPGGTEAFF. The rearrangement links TRBV6-1 to TRBJ1-1; 8 bases agree with TRBD1. After removal of 4 bases from V and 5 bases from J, the junction contained 12 bases not matched to a gene. The CDR3 spans 16 residues. Germline loops: CDR1 MNHNS, CDR2 SASEGT.

This clone was observed a single time. This chain connects TRBV29-1 to TRBJ2-7, with unresolved D. This CDR3 is 11 amino acids long. V gave up 3 bases and J gave up 3 bases, with 6 bases separating them. Germline CDR1 and CDR2: SQVTM and ANQGSEA. The CDR3 nucleotides are TGCAGCGTTGATGGGTACTACGAGCAGTACTTC. It translates to CSVDGYYEQYF.

The V gene is TRBV18, the J gene TRBJ1-2, with a tentative D call TRBD1 (6 bases). The V gene's germline CDR1 is KGHSH and CDR2 LQKENI. CDR3 length: 15 amino acids. V gave up 3 bases and J gave up 3 bases, with 14 bases separating them. This CDR3 reads CASSPLGGLDYGYTF. The CDR3, as DNA: TGTGCCAGCTCACCCTTGGGGGGGCTGGACTATGGCTACACCTTC. The whole variable domain, filled in from reference TRBV18 and TRBJ1-2, reads NAGVMQNPRHLVRRRGQEARLRCSPMKGHSHVYWYRQLPEEGLKFMVYLQKENIIDESGMPKERFSAEFPKEGPSILRIQQVVRGDSAAYFCASSPLGGLDYGYTFGSGTRLTVV.

The J gene is TRBJ1-1, the V gene TRBV3-1 (or the pseudogene TRBV3-2); D not resolved. The germline CDR1 and CDR2 sequences are LGHDT and YNNKEL (reference sequence). This CDR3 region has 13 residues. Trimming removed 3 bases at V and 1 base at J, with 6 bases between. For the CDR3, the DNA is TGTGCCAGCAGCCAGAAGCCGAACACTGAAGCTTTCTTT. Translated, it gives CASSQKPNTEAFF.

This clone was found once. This rearrangement joins TRBV5-4 to TRBJ2-7; TRBD1 aligns across 7 bases. Trimming removed 6 bases from V and 3 bases from J; junction bases left unmatched: 6. The CDR3 loop spans 13 amino acids. The V gene's germline CDR1 is SGHNT and CDR2 YYREEE (reference sequence). CDR3 amino acids: CASTRDSFYEQYF. CDR3 nucleotides: TGTGCCAGCACCCGGGACAGCTTCTACGAGCAGTACTTC.

The genes are TRBV28 and TRBJ2-3, with D maybe TRBD2 (6 bases). V lost 8 bases, J lost 3 bases, and 9 bases lay in between. This CDR3 is 12 amino acids long. Germline V gene lookup returns CDR1 MDHEN and CDR2 SYDVKM. The CDR3 bases are TGTGCCAGCTATGCGGGGACAGATACGCAGTATTTT. Translation gives CASYAGTDTQYF.

The chain uses TRBV6-5 and TRBJ1-1; no firm D call. The CDR3 length is 14 residues. Germline CDR1 MNHEY, CDR2 SVGAGI. Trimming pared 7 bases from V and 1 base from J, leaving 13 bases between. The chain's CDR3 is CASTLIGTNTEAFF. The CDR3 region has the DNA TGTGCCAGCACCCTGATTGGTACGAACACTGAAGCTTTCTTT.

The chain couples TRBV3-1 (or the pseudogene TRBV3-2) to TRBJ2-6; D is unclear. Germline loops: CDR1 LGHDT, CDR2 YNNKEL (reference sequence). V gave up 1 base and J gave up 0 bases, with 7 bases separating them. The CDR3 is made up of 16 amino acids. CDR3 sequence: CASSQAPSSGANVLTF. The CDR3 region has the DNA TGTGCCAGCAGCCAAGCCCCCAGCTCTGGGGCCAACGTCCTGACTTTC.

The chain links TRBV2 to TRBJ2-7; 10 nucleotides line up with TRBD2. Per germline, CDR1 SNHLY and CDR2 FYNNEI. The CDR3 runs 15 residues. Losses at the gene ends were 4 bases for V and 4 bases for J; bases not matched to a gene: 7. CDR3 in DNA: TGTGCCAGCAGTGCTCAGCGGGGGGGCGGGTACGAGCAGTACTTC. This translates into CASSAQRGGGYEQYF.

The chain has TRBV9 and TRBJ1-1; TRBD1 aligns across 7 bases. J was trimmed by 7 bases and V by 4 bases; bases with no gene match: 13. The length of the CDR3 is 15 residues. Germline V gives CDR1 SGDLS, CDR2 YYNGEE. This CDR3 is CASSPSPGQVNEAFF. The CDR3 DNA is TGTGCCAGCAGCCCCTCCCCCGGACAGGTAAATGAAGCTTTCTTT.